These T cell receptor beta chains were read from a single sample in a study of cytomegalovirus exposure and HLA in healthy donors. Data came from immunoSEQ multiplex PCR; TCRdb stores just in-frame clones and leaves some out. Of 95,000 to 120,000 clones listed, around 77% were seen once; the top ten hold roughly 5.9%. Specimen: PBMCs. The receptor source for this set is a woman between 25 and 40 years old in good health and CMV-seropositive. Each CDR3 is given with its conserved first and last residue. The D gene is left open where the match is weak. Rows may omit the clone size; those that give it use once, few, many or a size class.

cdr3_aa cdr3_nt clone_size d_call j_call v_call
CASSVEFEGPQHF TGTGCCAGCAGCGTAGAGTTCGAGGGGCCCCAGCATTTT once . TRBJ1-5 TRBV9
CASTGVTGELFF TGTGCCAGCACAGGGGTCACCGGGGAGCTGTTTTTT . . TRBJ2-2 TRBV6-5
CASSAAGQLQETQYF TGTGCCAGCAGTGCTGCCGGACAGCTTCAAGAGACCCAGTACTTC . . TRBJ2-5 TRBV25-1
CASSLASIYYEQYF TGTGCCAGCAGCTTAGCAAGTATCTACTACGAGCAGTACTTC . . TRBJ2-7 TRBV7-9
CASSRWPAGGEETQYF TGTGCCAGCAGCAGATGGCCAGCGGGGGGGGAGGAGACCCAGTACTTC few TRBD2 TRBJ2-5 TRBV5-4
CASSKAGTPQDQPQHF TGTGCCAGCAGCAAAGCGGGGACACCTCAGGATCAGCCCCAGCATTTT . . TRBJ1-5 TRBV21-1
CAITDRENTEAFF TGTGCCATCACTGACAGGGAGAACACTGAAGCTTTCTTT . TRBD1 TRBJ1-1 TRBV10-3
CASSLGPGNTGELFF TGTGCCAGCAGCTTAGGTCCGGGAAACACCGGGGAGCTGTTTTTT . . TRBJ2-2 TRBV11-2
CASSSRTGTSGRDNEQFF TGTGCCAGCAGCTCCAGAACCGGGACTAGCGGGAGGGACAATGAGCAGTTCTTC few TRBD2 TRBJ2-1 TRBV7-9
CASTRGGPGNQPQHF TGTGCCAGCACCCGGGGGGGGCCGGGCAATCAGCCCCAGCATTTT . . TRBJ1-5 TRBV6-6
CASSPDRMNTIYF TGTGCCAGCTCACCAGACAGGATGAACACCATATATTTT . . TRBJ1-3 TRBV18
CAWSRTRTSGGALSDTQYF TGTGCCTGGAGCCGAACCCGTACTAGCGGGGGGGCCTTGTCAGATACGCAGTATTTT few TRBD2 TRBJ2-3 TRBV30
CASSEQGGEQFF TGTGCCAGTAGCGAACAGGGTGGTGAGCAGTTCTTC . . TRBJ2-1 TRBV19
CASSLTQGTDTQYF TGTGCCAGCAGTTTAACTCAGGGAACAGATACGCAGTATTTT . . TRBJ2-3 TRBV27
CASSLADTAYEQYF TGCGCCAGCAGCTTGGCCGACACCGCCTACGAGCAGTACTTC . . TRBJ2-7 TRBV5-1
CASRPEEGSYEQYF TGTGCCAGCCGTCCAGAGGAGGGATCTTACGAGCAGTACTTC . . TRBJ2-7 TRBV27
CAVARAGPNEQYF TGTGCCGTAGCAAGGGCAGGGCCTAACGAGCAGTACTTC . . TRBJ2-7 TRBV10-3
CASSSRTPNTGELFF TGCGCCAGCAGCTCGAGGACACCGAACACCGGGGAGCTGTTTTTT few . TRBJ2-2 TRBV5-1
CASSLGLAGGLEETQYF TGTGCCAGCAGCTTGGGACTAGCGGGGGGGCTGGAAGAGACCCAGTACTTC once TRBD2 TRBJ2-5 TRBV7-9
CASSHPREDTQYF TGCGCCAGCAGCCACCCGCGAGAAGATACGCAGTATTTT . . TRBJ2-3 TRBV4-1
CASSSYRGTEAFF TGTGCCAGTAGTTCCTACAGGGGAACTGAAGCTTTCTTT . TRBD1 TRBJ1-1 TRBV19
CANEDRDKETQYF TGTGCCAATGAGGACAGGGATAAAGAGACCCAGTACTTC . TRBD1 TRBJ2-5 TRBV6-5